This TCR beta chain was retrieved from a study of blood T cell repertoires in COVID-19. This CDR3 has 15 residues. The germline V gene encodes CDR1 SGHNT and CDR2 YYREEE (reference sequence). The V gene end was trimmed by 3 bases and the J gene end by 4 bases; junction bases not matched to a gene: 10. Some clones are missing from TCRdb's copy, which holds only in-frame ones; the method was immunoSEQ multiplex PCR. The sample yields around 260,000 clones, around nine tenths seen once. Material for sequencing was peripheral blood. The J gene is TRBJ2-7, the V gene TRBV5-4, with 7 bases fitting TRBD2. This TCR was sampled from a woman in her seventies with COVID-19, enrolled during active disease. The CDR3, as DNA: TGTGCCAGCAGCTCCCAGCGGGACTTCCAGTACGAGCAGTACTTC. This encodes CASSSQRDFQYEQYF.